This TCR beta chain was profiled in a study of blood T cell repertoires in COVID-19. Study summary: Material from acute and convalescent COVID-19 was sourced from the United States, Italy and Spain.

The germline V gene has CDR1 SGHTA and CDR2 FQGTGA. V was trimmed by 1 base and J by 0 bases, leaving 11 bases between them. The CDR3 contains 16 residues. Clones were read by immunoSEQ multiplex PCR, and TCRdb kept only the in-frame ones, dropping some. The sample yields over 150,000 clones, about 82% seen once. Sequenced: peripheral blood. The chain recombines TRBV7-3 with TRBJ2-3; perhaps TRBD2 as D (5 bases). The clonotype comes from a man aged 45-65 years with active or convalescent COVID-19. The DNA of the CDR3 is TGTGCCAGCAGCTTAAGGCCAGCGGCTAGCACAGATACGCAGTATTTT. Translation gives CASSLRPAASTDTQYF.